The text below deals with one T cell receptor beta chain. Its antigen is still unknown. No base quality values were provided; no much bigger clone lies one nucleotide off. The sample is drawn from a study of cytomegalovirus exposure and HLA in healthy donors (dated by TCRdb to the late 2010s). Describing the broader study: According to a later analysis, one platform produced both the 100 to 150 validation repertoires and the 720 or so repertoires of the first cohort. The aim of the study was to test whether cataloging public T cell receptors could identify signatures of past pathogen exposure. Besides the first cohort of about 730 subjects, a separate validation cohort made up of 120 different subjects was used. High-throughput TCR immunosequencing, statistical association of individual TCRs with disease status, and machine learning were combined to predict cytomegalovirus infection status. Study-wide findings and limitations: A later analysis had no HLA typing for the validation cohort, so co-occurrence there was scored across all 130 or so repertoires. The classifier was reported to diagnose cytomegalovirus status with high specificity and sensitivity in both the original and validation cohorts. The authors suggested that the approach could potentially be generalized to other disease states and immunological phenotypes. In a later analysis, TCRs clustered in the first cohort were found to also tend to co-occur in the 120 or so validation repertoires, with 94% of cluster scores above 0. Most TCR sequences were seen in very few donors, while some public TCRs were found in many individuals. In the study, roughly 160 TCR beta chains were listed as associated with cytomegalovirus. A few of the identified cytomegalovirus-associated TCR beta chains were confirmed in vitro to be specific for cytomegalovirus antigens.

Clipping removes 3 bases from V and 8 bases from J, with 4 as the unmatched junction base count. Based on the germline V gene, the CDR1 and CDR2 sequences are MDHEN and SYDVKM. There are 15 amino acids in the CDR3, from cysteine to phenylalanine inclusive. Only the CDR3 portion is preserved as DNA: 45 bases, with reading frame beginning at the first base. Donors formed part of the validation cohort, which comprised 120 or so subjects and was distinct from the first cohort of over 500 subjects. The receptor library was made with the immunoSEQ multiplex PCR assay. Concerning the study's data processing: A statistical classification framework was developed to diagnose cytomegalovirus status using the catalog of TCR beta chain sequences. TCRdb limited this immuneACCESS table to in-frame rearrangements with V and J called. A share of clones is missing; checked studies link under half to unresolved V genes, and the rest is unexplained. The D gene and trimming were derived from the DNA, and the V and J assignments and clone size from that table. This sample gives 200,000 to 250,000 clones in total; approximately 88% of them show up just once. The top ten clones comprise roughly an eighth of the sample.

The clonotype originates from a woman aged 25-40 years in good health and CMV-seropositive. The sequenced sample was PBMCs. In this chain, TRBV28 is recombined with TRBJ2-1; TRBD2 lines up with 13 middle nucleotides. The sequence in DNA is TGTGCCAGCAGTTTTTTCGGACTAGCGGGAGATGAGCAGTTCTTC. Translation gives CASSFFGLAGDEQFF.